This is a list of T cell receptor beta chains from one sample in a study of a mutant IDH1 vaccine in newly diagnosed glioma. Repertoires were generated with immunoSEQ multiplex PCR, while TCRdb's copy carries only in-frame clones and drops some. Here the sample spans around 38,000 clones, approximately 83% being singletons. Their antigen targets remain unknown. The sequencing used PBMCs, collected from a glioma patient whose treatment included an IDH1 peptide vaccine. These receptors were taken from a man in his thirties or forties with glioma. CDR3s include the opening cysteine and the closing phenylalanine or tryptophan. A D gene is named only where the DNA matches it firmly. Part of the rows lack a size; the others show once, few, many or a class for expanded clones.

13	.	TRBV5-1	.	TRBJ2-5	CASSLGYQETQYF	TGCGCCAGCAGCTTGGGGTACCAAGAGACCCAGTACTTC
13	.	TRBV27	.	TRBJ2-7	CASSSAVSYEQYF	TGTGCCAGCAGTTCCGCCGTCTCCTACGAGCAGTACTTC
15	.	TRBV27	.	TRBJ2-1	CASSFGLFSINEQFF	TGTGCCAGCAGTTTCGGGCTCTTTAGTATAAATGAGCAGTTCTTC
14	.	TRBV6-1	.	TRBJ1-5	CASSNQQGFQPQHF	TGTGCCAGCAGTAACCAACAGGGTTTTCAGCCCCAGCATTTT
15	.	TRBV7-2	.	TRBJ2-1	CASSLDIAAKDEQFF	TGTGCCAGCAGCTTAGATATAGCGGCCAAGGATGAGCAGTTCTTC
13	.	TRBV6-1	.	TRBJ2-7	CASSDPTSYEQYF	TGTGCCAGCAGTGACCCGACGTCCTACGAGCAGTACTTC
12	.	TRBV9	.	TRBJ1-2	CASSVEGVGYTF	TGTGCCAGCAGCGTAGAGGGGGTCGGGTACACCTTC
13	.	TRBV27	.	TRBJ1-3	CASRPSSGNTIYF	TGTGCCAGCAGACCCAGCTCTGGAAACACCATATATTTT
16	.	TRBV6-5	.	TRBJ2-1	CASSSGTTRSYNEQFF	TGTGCCAGCAGTTCCGGGACGACTAGGTCTTACAATGAGCAGTTCTTC
14	.	TRBV25-1	.	TRBJ1-2	CASSEGVGEYGYTF	TGTGCCAGCAGTGAAGGGGTAGGGGAATATGGCTACACCTTC
13	.	TRBV10-2	.	TRBJ1-5	CASRKAGDQPQHF	TGCGCCAGCCGGAAAGCTGGGGATCAGCCCCAGCATTTT
15	.	TRBV5-1	.	TRBJ1-1	CASSLMAGMNTEAFF	TGCGCCAGCAGCTTAATGGCAGGGATGAACACTGAAGCTTTCTTT
15	few	TRBV5-4	TRBD1	TRBJ1-1	CASSNGDRGSTEAFF	TGTGCCAGCAGCAATGGGGACAGGGGATCCACTGAAGCTTTCTTT
15	.	TRBV5-4	.	TRBJ2-2	CASSLTRRDTGELFF	TGTGCCAGCAGCTTGACCAGGAGAGACACCGGGGAGCTGTTTTTT
15	.	TRBV6-5	TRBD2	TRBJ2-3	CASRQAGGSTDTQYF	TGTGCCAGCAGGCAAGCGGGGGGAAGCACAGATACGCAGTATTTT
15	.	TRBV30	.	TRBJ1-1	CAWIYKTDQNTEAFF	TGTGCCTGGATTTATAAGACGGATCAGAACACTGAAGCTTTCTTT
14	.	TRBV7-9	TRBD1	TRBJ1-2	CASSTLGQGDGYTF	TGTGCCAGCAGCACGCTGGGACAGGGGGATGGCTACACCTTC
12	.	TRBV2	.	TRBJ1-5	CASRGDNQPQHF	TGTGCCAGCAGGGGGGACAATCAGCCCCAGCATTTT
13	once	TRBV2	.	TRBJ2-5	CASSEGMQETQYF	TGTGCCAGCAGTGAAGGGATGCAAGAGACCCAGTACTTC
14	.	TRBV19	.	TRBJ1-2	CASSITGRKSGYTF	TGTGCCAGTAGTATAACAGGGAGGAAAAGTGGCTACACCTTC
16	.	TRBV6-1	TRBD1	TRBJ1-5	CASSGSGTGNNQPQHF	TGTGCCAGCAGTGGTTCCGGGACAGGGAACAATCAGCCCCAGCATTTT
16	few	TRBV4-3	TRBD1	TRBJ2-7	CASSQGTGGLGSGQYF	TGCGCCAGCAGCCAAGGGACAGGGGGACTCGGTAGTGGGCAGTACTTC
15	few	TRBV5-4	.	TRBJ1-1	CASSFRTLRYTEAFF	TGTGCCAGCAGCTTTAGGACGCTGAGGTACACTGAAGCTTTCTTT
15	.	TRBV5-1	TRBD1	TRBJ2-2	CASSLGTGGTGELFF	TGCGCCAGCAGCTTGGGGACAGGGGGCACCGGGGAGCTGTTTTTT
14	.	TRBV2	.	TRBJ1-2	CASESSPGDYGYTF	TGTGCCAGCGAAAGTTCCCCGGGGGACTATGGCTACACCTTC
11	.	TRBV10-1	.	TRBJ1-2	CASILESGYTF	TGCGCCAGCATCTTGGAATCTGGCTACACCTTC